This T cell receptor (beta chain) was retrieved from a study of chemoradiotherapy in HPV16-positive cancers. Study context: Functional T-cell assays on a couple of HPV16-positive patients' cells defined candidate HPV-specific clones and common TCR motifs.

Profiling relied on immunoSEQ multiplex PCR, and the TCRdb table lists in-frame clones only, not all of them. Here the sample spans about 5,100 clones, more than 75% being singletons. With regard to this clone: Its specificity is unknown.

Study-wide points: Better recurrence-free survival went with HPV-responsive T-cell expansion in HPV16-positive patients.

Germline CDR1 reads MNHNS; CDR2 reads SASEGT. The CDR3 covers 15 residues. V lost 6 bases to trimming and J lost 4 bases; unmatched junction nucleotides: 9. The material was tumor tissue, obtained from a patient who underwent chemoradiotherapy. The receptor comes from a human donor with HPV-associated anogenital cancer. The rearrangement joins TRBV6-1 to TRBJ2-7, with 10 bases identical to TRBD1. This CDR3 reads CASRDRGNSGYEQYF. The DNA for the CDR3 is TGTGCCAGCAGGGACAGGGGGAATTCTGGTTACGAGCAGTACTTC.